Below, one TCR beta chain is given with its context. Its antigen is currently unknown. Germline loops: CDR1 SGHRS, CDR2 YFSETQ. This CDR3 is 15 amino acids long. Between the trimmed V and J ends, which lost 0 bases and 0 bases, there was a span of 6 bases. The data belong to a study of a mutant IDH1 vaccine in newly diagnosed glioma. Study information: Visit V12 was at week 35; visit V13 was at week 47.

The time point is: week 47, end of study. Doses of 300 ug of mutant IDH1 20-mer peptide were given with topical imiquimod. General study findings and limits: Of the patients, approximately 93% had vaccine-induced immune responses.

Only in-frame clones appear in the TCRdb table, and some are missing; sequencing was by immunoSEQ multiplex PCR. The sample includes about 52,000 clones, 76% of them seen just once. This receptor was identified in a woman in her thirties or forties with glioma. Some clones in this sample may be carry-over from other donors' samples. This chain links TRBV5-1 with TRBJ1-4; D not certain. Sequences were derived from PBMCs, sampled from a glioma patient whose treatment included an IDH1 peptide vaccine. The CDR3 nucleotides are TGCGCCAGCAGCTTGGTCGGGACAACTAATGAAAAACTGTTTTTT. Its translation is CASSLVGTTNEKLFF. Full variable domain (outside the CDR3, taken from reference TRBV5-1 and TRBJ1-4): KAGVTQTPRYLIKTRGQQVTLSCSPISGHRSVSWYQQTPGQGLQFLFEYFSETQRNKGNFPGRFSGRQFSNSRSEMNVSTLELGDSALYLCASSLVGTTNEKLFFGSGTQLSVL.